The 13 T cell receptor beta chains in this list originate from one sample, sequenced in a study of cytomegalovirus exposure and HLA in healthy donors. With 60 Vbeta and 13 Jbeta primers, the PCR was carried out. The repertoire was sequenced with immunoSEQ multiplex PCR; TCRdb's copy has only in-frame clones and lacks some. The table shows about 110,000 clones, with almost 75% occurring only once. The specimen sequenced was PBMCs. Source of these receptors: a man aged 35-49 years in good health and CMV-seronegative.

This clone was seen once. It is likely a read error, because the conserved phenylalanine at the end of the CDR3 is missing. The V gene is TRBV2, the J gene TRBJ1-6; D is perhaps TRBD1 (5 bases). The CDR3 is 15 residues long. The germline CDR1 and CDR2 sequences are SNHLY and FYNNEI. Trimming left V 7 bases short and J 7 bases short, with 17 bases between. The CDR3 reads CASTEARGLNSPLHL. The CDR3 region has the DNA TGTGCCAGCACCGAGGCGAGGGGACTCAATTCACCCCTCCACCTT.

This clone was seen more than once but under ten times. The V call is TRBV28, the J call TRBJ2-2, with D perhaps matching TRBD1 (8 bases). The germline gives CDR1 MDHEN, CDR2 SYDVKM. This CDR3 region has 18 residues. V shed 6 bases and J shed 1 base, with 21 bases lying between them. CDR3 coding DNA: TGTGCCAGCAGCCACAAAGGGGGGGGGACAGGGAACACCGGGGAGCTGTTTTTT. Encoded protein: CASSHKGGGTGNTGELFF. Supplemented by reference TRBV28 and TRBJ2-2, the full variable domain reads DVKVTQSSRYLVKRTGEKVFLECVQDMDHENMFWYRQDPGLGLRLIYFSYDVKMKEKGDIPEGYSVSREKKERFSLILESASTNQTSMYLCASSHKGGGTGNTGELFFGEGSRLTVL.

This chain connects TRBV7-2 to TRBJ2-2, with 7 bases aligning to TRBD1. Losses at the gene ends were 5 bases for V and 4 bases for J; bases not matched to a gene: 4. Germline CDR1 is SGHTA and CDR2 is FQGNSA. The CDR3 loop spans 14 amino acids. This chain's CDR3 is CASSAGTATGELFF. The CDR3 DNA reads TGTGCCAGCAGCGCCGGGACAGCCACCGGGGAGCTGTTTTTT.

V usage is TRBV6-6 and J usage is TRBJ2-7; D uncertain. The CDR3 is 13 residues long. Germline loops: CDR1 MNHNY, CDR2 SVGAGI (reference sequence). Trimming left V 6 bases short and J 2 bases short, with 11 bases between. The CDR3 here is CASRARYPYEQYF. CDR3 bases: TGTGCCAGCAGAGCCAGGTATCCCTACGAGCAGTACTTC.

The CDR3 nucleotides are TGTGCCAGCAGTCCCAGCCAGCGCTATGGCTACACCTTC. Translation gives CASSPSQRYGYTF. The chain employs TRBV6-5 and TRBJ1-2; no clear D gene. The V gene's germline CDR1 is MNHEY and CDR2 SVGAGI. This CDR3 has 13 amino acids. Trimming pared 5 bases from V and 4 bases from J, leaving 11 bases between.

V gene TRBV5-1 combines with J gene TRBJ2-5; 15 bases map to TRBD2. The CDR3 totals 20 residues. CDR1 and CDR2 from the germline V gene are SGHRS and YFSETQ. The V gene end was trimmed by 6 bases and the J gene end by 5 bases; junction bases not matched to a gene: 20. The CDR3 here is CASTLGTSGGKGHGVETQYF. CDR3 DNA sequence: TGCGCCAGCACCCTTGGGACTAGCGGGGGGAAAGGGCATGGTGTGGAGACCCAGTACTTC.

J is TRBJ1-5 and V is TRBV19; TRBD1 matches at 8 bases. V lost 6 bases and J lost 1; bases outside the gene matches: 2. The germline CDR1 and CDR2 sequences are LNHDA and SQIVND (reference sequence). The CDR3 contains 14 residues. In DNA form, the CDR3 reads TGTGCCAGTAGGAGACAGGGGAGCAATCAGCCCCAGCATTTT. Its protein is CASRRQGSNQPQHF.

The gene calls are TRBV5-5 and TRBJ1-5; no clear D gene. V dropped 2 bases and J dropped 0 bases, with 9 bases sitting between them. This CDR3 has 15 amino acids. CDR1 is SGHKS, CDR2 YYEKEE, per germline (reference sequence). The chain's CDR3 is CASSLSTVSNQPQHF. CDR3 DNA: TGTGCCAGCAGCTTAAGTACGGTTAGCAATCAGCCCCAGCATTTT. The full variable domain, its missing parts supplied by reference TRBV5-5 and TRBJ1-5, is DAGVTQSPTHLIKTRGQQVTLRCSPISGHKSVSWYQQVLGQGPQFIFQYYEKEERGRGNFPDRFSARQFPNYSSELNVNALLLGDSALYLCASSLSTVSNQPQHFGDGTRLSIL.

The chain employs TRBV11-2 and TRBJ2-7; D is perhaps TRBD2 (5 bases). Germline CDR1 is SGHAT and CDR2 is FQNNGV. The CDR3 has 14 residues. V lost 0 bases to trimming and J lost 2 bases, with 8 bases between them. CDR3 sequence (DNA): TGTGCCAGCAGCTTAGAGGCCGGGGCCTACGAGCAGTACTTC. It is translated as CASSLEAGAYEQYF. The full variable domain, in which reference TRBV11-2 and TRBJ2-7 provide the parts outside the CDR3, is EAGVAQSPRYKIIEKRQSVAFWCNPISGHATLYWYQQILGQGPKLLIQFQNNGVVDDSQLPKDRFSAERLKGVDSTLKIQPAKLEDSAVYLCASSLEAGAYEQYFGPGTRLTVT.

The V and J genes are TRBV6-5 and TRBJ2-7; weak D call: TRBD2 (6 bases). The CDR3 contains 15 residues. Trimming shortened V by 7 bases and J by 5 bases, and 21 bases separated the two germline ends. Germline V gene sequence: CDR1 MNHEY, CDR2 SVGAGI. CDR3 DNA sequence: TGTGCCAGCACCCTCTCCTGGGGGGATATCGACGAGCAGTACTTC. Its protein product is CASTLSWGDIDEQYF.

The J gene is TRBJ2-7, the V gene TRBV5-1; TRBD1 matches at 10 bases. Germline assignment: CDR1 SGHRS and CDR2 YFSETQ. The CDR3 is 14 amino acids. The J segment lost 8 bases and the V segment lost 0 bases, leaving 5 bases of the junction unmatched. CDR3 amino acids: CASSLGTGGTKQYF. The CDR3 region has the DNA TGCGCCAGCAGCTTGGGGACAGGGGGGACTAAGCAGTACTTC.

The CDR3 region is CASSDQGNYGYTF. Here the CDR3 DNA reads TGTGCCAGCAGTGACCAGGGGAACTATGGCTACACCTTC. The J gene is TRBJ1-2, the V gene TRBV6-1, with D perhaps TRBD1 (6 bases). The CDR3 runs to 13 residues. The ends were cut back, 3 bases at V and 2 bases at J, with 7 bases in the middle. Per the germline V gene, CDR1 is MNHNS and CDR2 is SASEGT.

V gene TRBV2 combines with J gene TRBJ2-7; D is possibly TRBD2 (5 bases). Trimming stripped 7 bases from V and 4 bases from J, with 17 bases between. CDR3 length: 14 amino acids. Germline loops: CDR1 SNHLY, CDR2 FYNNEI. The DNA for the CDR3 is TGTGCCAGCATCCACCCCCGGGGTTCTTACGAGCAGTACTTC. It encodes CASIHPRGSYEQYF.